Sequencing of this TCR beta chain was carried out in a study of T-cell reconstitution after alpha-beta-depleted transplantation in children. Study conclusions and caveats: After one year, T-cell counts and TCRbeta diversity mostly came from new T cells. Several hundred expanded graft clones reportedly supplied alpha-beta T cells about two months after transplant. Several patients had high TCRbeta diversity at day 60; it came from surviving recipient T cells and thymic progenitors.

Preparation of the TCRbeta library was carried out with unique molecular identifiers. TCRdb redid the calling of the PCR reads with MiXCR, one entry per CDR3 protein. The sample has 190,000 or so distinct CDR3 sequences, roughly 6% seen once; the top ten hold 4.5%. CDR1 is SQVTM, CDR2 ANQGSEA, per germline. The CDR3 consists of 18 residues. V lost 7 bases and J lost 3; bases outside the gene matches: 11. This clonotype turned up a few times. What it recognizes is unknown. The starting material was PBMCs, obtained before TCRalphabeta/CD19-depleted stem cell transplant. This TCR was recovered from a girl under three years old with combined immunodeficiency, due to receive a stem cell transplant. The rearrangement joins TRBV29-1 to TRBJ2-2, with 16 nucleotides matching TRBD2. CDR3 in amino acids: CSAGPGLAGGLYTGELFF. CDR3 nucleotides: TGCAGCGCGGGGCCGGGACTAGCGGGGGGGCTATACACCGGGGAGCTGTTTTTT.